This entry lists 11 T cell receptor beta chains sequenced from one sample in a study of Ad26.COV2.S vaccination and SARS-CoV-2 variants. Profiled with immunoSEQ multiplex PCR; TCRdb holds only in-frame clones, not every one. The table shows roughly 100,000 clones, with around three quarters occurring only once. This specimen was peripheral blood, taken after recovery from COVID-19. Receptors were obtained from a human donor who had recovered from COVID-19.

The rearrangement links TRBV19 to TRBJ2-2; D gene uncertain. The germline V and J ends were trimmed by 3 bases and 6 bases, with 8 bases remaining between them. There are 13 residues in the CDR3. Germline CDR1 LNHDA, CDR2 SQIVND (reference sequence). CDR3 sequence reads: CASSMPQAGELFF. The CDR3 nucleotides are TGTGCCAGTAGTATGCCGCAGGCCGGGGAGCTGTTTTTT. The full variable domain, completed using reference TRBV19 and TRBJ2-2, is DGGITQSPKYLFRKEGQNVTLSCEQNLNHDAMYWYRQDPGQGLRLIYYSQIVNDFQKGDIAEGYSVSREKKESFPLTVTSAQKNPTAFYLCASSMPQAGELFFGEGSRLTVL.

The rearrangement links TRBV29-1 to TRBJ2-3; no clear D gene. CDR1 SQVTM and CDR2 ANQGSEA come from the germline V gene. The CDR3 sequence is 14 residues long. Trimming stripped 4 bases from V and 0 bases from J, with 11 bases between. CDR3: CSVGAVSSTDTQYF. DNA of the CDR3: TGCAGCGTTGGGGCAGTCTCTAGCACAGATACGCAGTATTTT.

This chain connects TRBV4-1 to TRBJ1-1; D perhaps matches TRBD1 (6 bases). This CDR3 comprises 15 residues. V was clipped by 0 bases and J by 5 bases, with 13 bases between them. Germline-derived CDR1 and CDR2 are MGHRA and YSYEKL. The CDR3 sequence: CASSQDQGRWTEAFF. The CDR3 DNA reads as TGCGCCAGCAGCCAAGATCAGGGGCGGTGGACTGAAGCTTTCTTT.

The V and J genes are TRBV2 and TRBJ2-7; no firm D call. Trimming stripped 7 bases from V and 0 bases from J, with 7 bases between. Germline lookup yields CDR1 SNHLY and CDR2 FYNNEI. The length of the CDR3 is 12 residues. For the CDR3, the DNA is TGTGCCAGCAAACAGTCCTCCTACGAGCAGTACTTC. Its protein is CASKQSSYEQYF.

Turning to this clone: This specimen includes other DNA sequences encoding the same CDR3. The chain uses TRBV7-9 and TRBJ2-7; no firm D call. V was shortened by 5 bases and J by 3 bases, with 8 bases between the two germline ends. This CDR3 is built from 12 residues. Per germline, CDR1 SEHNR and CDR2 FQNEAQ (reference sequence). DNA for the CDR3: TGTGCCAGCAGCGATAGAGGCTACGAGCAGTACTTC. Its protein is CASSDRGYEQYF. Combining the CDR3 with reference TRBV7-9 and TRBJ2-7 gives the whole variable domain DTGVSQNPRHKITKRGQNVTFRCDPISEHNRLYWYRQTLGQGPEFLTYFQNEAQLEKSRLLSDRFSAERPKGSFSTLEIQRTEQGDSAMYLCASSDRGYEQYFGPGTRLTVT.

The sample holds one count of this clone. The chain uses TRBV10-1 and TRBJ2-7; 13 bases are a match to TRBD2. There are 15 residues in the CDR3. Germline V gene sequence: CDR1 WNHNN, CDR2 SYGVQD (reference sequence). The trim removed 6 bases at V and 2 bases at J, leaving 4 bases unmatched. Here the CDR3 DNA reads TGCGCCAGCAGCAAGACTAGCGGGGGGACCTACGAGCAGTACTTC. Translation gives CASSKTSGGTYEQYF.

V is TRBV4-3 and J is TRBJ2-3; 13 nucleotides line up with TRBD2. From germline, CDR1 is LGHNA and CDR2 YSLEER. CDR3 size: 19 residues. The ends lost 4 bases at V and 6 bases at J; junction bases unmatched: 16. The CDR3 DNA sequence: TGCGCCAGCAGCCGACGTACAACCGGGACTAGCGGGGTGGGCGATACGCAGTATTTT. Translated, it gives CASSRRTTGTSGVGDTQYF.

The CDR3 region has the DNA TGTGCCAGCAGCGTAAGGACGGGTAGCAATCAGCCCCAGCATTTT. This sequence encodes CASSVRTGSNQPQHF. The rearrangement joins TRBV7-2 to TRBJ1-5; D unresolved. CDR3 length: 15 residues. V lost 5 bases to trimming and J lost 0 bases, with 11 bases between them. Germline V lookup: CDR1 SGHTA, CDR2 FQGNSA. Together with reference TRBV7-2 and TRBJ1-5, the CDR3 gives the full variable domain: GAGVSQSPSNKVTEKGKDVELRCDPISGHTALYWYRQSLGQGLEFLIYFQGNSAPDKSGLPSDRFSAERTGGSVSTLTIQRTQQEDSAVYLCASSVRTGSNQPQHFGDGTRLSIL.

The J gene is TRBJ1-5, the V gene TRBV6-2 or TRBV6-3; D remains ambiguous. This CDR3 spans 11 amino acids. Germline lookup yields CDR1 MNHEY and CDR2 SVGEGT. V gave up 6 bases and J gave up 4 bases, with 4 bases separating them. In DNA form, the CDR3 reads TGTGCCAGCAGCAATAATCAGCCCCAGCATTTT. This codes for CASSNNQPQHF.

The rearrangement joins TRBV18 to TRBJ1-2; TRBD1 might be the D (5 bases). The germline gives CDR1 KGHSH, CDR2 LQKENI. This CDR3 is 15 amino acids long. Trimming stripped 5 bases from V and 4 bases from J, with 17 bases between. The CDR3 DNA is TGTGCCAGCTCAGATTACGGCACAGGAAGCTATGGCTACACCTTC. This codes for CASSDYGTGSYGYTF.

This sequence joins TRBV20-1 and TRBJ1-2; TRBD1 is a possible D gene (6 bases). Per germline, CDR1 DFQATT and CDR2 SNEGSKA (reference sequence). CDR3 length: 15 residues. V lost 3 bases and J lost 1, with 15 bases in between. The CDR3 DNA is TGCAGTGCTAGTTTAGGTTCAGGGGTTAACTATGGCTACACCTTC. Protein sequence: CSASLGSGVNYGYTF.